The clone carrying this T cell receptor (beta chain) was detected many times. The trim removed 6 bases at V and 5 bases at J, leaving 6 bases unmatched. CDR3 size: 12 residues. The germline V gene encodes CDR1 SQVTM and CDR2 ANQGSEA. Constant-region reverse primers amplified full-length variable regions, followed by semi-nested Nested Universal Primer A PCR. TCRdb independently ran MiXCR on the 5' RACE reads; one entry per CDR3 protein. The table records about 8,600 distinct CDR3 sequences, more than 15% of them present only once. Material: memory CD4+ T cells sorted from blood. Specified subset: memory CD4+ T cells, CD4+CD45RO+CD25-. This chain uses TRBV29-1 with TRBJ2-7; 8 positions match TRBD1. The TCR originated in a female donor with breast cancer. The CDR3 sequence is CSVALTGDEQYF. CDR3 bases: TGCAGCGTCGCCCTGACAGGGGACGAGCAGTACTTC.